Shown below are 9 T cell receptor beta chains from a single sample sequenced in a study of graft-versus-host responses after intestinal transplantation. Profiling relied on immunoSEQ multiplex PCR, and the TCRdb table lists in-frame clones only, not all of them. Among under 100,000 clones, 80% to 95% were seen once, and the ten largest hold roughly 15%. The source material was PBMCs, sampled about 440 days after intestinal transplant. These TCRs come from a human patient who received an intestinal transplant, so some T cells may come from the graft donor.

The chain carries TRBV7-9 and TRBJ1-2; TRBD1 is a possible D gene (5 bases). The CDR3 runs to 14 residues. The germline V and J ends were trimmed by 6 bases and 8 bases, with 19 bases remaining between them. Germline values: CDR1 SEHNR, CDR2 FQNEAQ (reference sequence). The CDR3 loop reads CASSAPGEARGYTF. In DNA form, the CDR3 reads TGTGCCAGCAGTGCCCCGGGGGAAGCCCGGGGCTACACCTTC.

J is TRBJ1-1 and V is TRBV7-2; TRBD1 matches 9 bases. V was clipped by 5 bases and J by 5 bases; unmatched bases: 9. In germline, CDR1 is SGHTA, CDR2 FQGNSA. This CDR3 has 15 residues. CDR3 region: CASSTTGTGRTEAFF. The CDR3, as DNA: TGTGCCAGCAGCACAACCGGGACAGGGCGGACTGAAGCTTTCTTT.

The rearrangement uses TRBV7-2 and TRBJ2-2; tentative D call: TRBD2 (6 bases). The CDR3 runs to 14 residues. The V end lost 5 bases, the J end lost 4 bases, and 11 bases lay between the germline ends. Germline lookup yields CDR1 SGHTA and CDR2 FQGNSA. The chain's CDR3 is CASSPGTPTGELFF. CDR3 DNA sequence: TGTGCCAGCAGCCCCGGGACTCCCACCGGGGAGCTGTTTTTT. The full variable domain, in which reference TRBV7-2 and TRBJ2-2 provide the parts outside the CDR3, is GAGVSQSPSNKVTEKGKDVELRCDPISGHTALYWYRQSLGQGLEFLIYFQGNSAPDKSGLPSDRFSAERTGGSVSTLTIQRTQQEDSAVYLCASSPGTPTGELFFGEGSRLTVL.

This chain joins TRBV7-9 and TRBJ2-2; D is perhaps TRBD1 (6 bases). This CDR3 comprises 12 residues. Trimming stripped 5 bases from V and 5 bases from J, with 6 bases between. Per the germline V gene, CDR1 is SEHNR and CDR2 is FQNEAQ (reference sequence). This CDR3 is CASSRGTGELFF. The CDR3, as DNA: TGTGCCAGCAGCAGGGGGACCGGGGAGCTGTTTTTT.

This chain joins TRBV6-5 and TRBJ2-7; unclear D gene. Germline assignment: CDR1 MNHEY and CDR2 SVGAGI. V lost 2 bases to trimming and J lost 6 bases, with 17 bases between them. This CDR3 has 15 residues. CDR3: CASSYRPSVASEQYF. CDR3 DNA: TGTGCCAGCAGTTACCGGCCCTCAGTCGCCTCCGAGCAGTACTTC.

The V call is TRBV4-2, the J call TRBJ1-3; D not resolved. Germline V gives CDR1 LGHNA, CDR2 YNFKEQ. The CDR3 consists of 16 residues. Trimming took 2 bases from V and 7 from J, leaving 18 bases between them. For the CDR3, the DNA is TGTGCCAGCAGCCAACCTCGCGGAGACTGGAGGAACACCATATATTTT. Residues: CASSQPRGDWRNTIYF.

On this clone: Its ends do not fully match the called genes, so a read error is possible. The chain is built from TRBV7-7 and TRBJ2-1, with 9 bases matching TRBD2. The CDR3 covers 15 residues. Germline CDR1 SSHAT, CDR2 FNYEAQ (reference sequence). The CDR3 DNA reads as TGTGCTAGCAGCTTAGGAGCGGGGGGATACAATGAGCAGTTCTTC. Its translation: CASSLGAGGYNEQFF.

The rearrangement uses TRBV5-5 and TRBJ1-5; D ambiguous. Germline assignment: CDR1 SGHKS and CDR2 YYEKEE (reference sequence). This CDR3 comprises 14 residues. V lost 5 bases and J lost 7, with 16 bases in between. CDR3 coding DNA: TGTGCCAGCAGTACCGGGAAACGGGAACAGCCCCAGCATTTT. Translation gives CASSTGKREQPQHF.

The CDR3 reads CASSRGAGGYTF. For the CDR3, the DNA is TGTGCCAGCAGTCGTGGGGCGGGAGGCTACACCTTC. The rearrangement uses TRBV2 and TRBJ1-2; TRBD1 might be the D (5 bases). V was pared by 5 bases and J by 8 bases, with 12 bases between. The CDR3 consists of 12 residues. Germline lookup yields CDR1 SNHLY and CDR2 FYNNEI.